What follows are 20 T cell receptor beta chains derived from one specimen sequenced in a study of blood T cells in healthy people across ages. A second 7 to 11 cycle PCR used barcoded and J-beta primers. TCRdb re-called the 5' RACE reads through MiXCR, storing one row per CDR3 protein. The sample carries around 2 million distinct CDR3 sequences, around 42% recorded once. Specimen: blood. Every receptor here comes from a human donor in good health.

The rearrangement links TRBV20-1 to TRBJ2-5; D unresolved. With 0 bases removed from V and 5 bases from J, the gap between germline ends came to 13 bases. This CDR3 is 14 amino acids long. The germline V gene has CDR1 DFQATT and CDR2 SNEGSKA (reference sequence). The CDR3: CSARDLRSDETQYF. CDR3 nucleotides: TGCAGTGCTAGAGATCTTCGCAGCGACGAGACCCAGTACTTC.

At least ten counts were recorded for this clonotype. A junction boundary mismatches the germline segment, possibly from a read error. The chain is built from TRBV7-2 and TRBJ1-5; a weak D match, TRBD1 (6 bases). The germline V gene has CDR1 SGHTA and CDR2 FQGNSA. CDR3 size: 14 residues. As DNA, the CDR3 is TGTGCCAGCAGTTTAGGGGGAACTAATCAGCCCCAGCATTTT. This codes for CASSLGGTNQPQHF.

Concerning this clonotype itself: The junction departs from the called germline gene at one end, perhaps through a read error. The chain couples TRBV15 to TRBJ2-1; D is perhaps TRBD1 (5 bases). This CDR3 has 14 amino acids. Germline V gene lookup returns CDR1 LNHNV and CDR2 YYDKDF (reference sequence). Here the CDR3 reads CATSRDRQRNEQCF. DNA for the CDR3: TGTGCCACCAGCAGAGATCGACAGAGGAATGAGCAGTGCTTC.

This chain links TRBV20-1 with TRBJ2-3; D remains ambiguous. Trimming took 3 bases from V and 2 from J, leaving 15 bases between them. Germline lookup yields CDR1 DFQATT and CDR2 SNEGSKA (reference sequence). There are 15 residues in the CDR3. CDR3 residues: CSASRSVGSTDTQYF. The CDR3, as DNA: TGCAGTGCTAGTCGGTCCGTAGGGTCCACAGATACGCAGTATTTT.

The CDR3 loop is CASSPRGKSYTF. The CDR3 nucleotides read TGTGCCAGCAGCCCCAGGGGTAAGAGCTACACCTTC. This chain connects TRBV27 to TRBJ1-2; TRBD1 is a possible D gene (6 bases). Germline-derived CDR1 and CDR2 are MNHEY and SMNVEV (reference sequence). CDR3 length equals 12 residues. V gave up 6 bases and J gave up 9 bases, with 14 bases separating them.

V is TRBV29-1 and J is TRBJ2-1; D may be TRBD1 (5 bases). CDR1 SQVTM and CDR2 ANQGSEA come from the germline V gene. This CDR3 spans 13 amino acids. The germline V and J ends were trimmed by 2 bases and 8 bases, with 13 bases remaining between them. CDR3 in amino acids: CSVEMWGADEQFF. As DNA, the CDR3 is TGCAGCGTTGAAATGTGGGGCGCGGATGAGCAGTTCTTC.

CDR3 bases: TGCGCCAGCAGCTTGGCGGCAGGGGAGATCTACGAGCAGTACTTC. It translates to CASSLAAGEIYEQYF. This chain connects TRBV5-1 to TRBJ2-7; maybe TRBD1 (6 bases). The CDR3 runs 15 residues. V was shortened by 0 bases and J by 3 bases, with 13 bases between the two germline ends. Germline V CDR1 and CDR2: SGHRS, YFSETQ.

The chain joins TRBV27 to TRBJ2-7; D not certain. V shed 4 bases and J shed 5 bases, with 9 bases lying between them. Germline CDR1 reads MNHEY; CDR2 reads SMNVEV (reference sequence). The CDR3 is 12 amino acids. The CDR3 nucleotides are TGTGCCAGCAGTTCCGGCATTAACGAGCAGTACTTC. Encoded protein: CASSSGINEQYF.

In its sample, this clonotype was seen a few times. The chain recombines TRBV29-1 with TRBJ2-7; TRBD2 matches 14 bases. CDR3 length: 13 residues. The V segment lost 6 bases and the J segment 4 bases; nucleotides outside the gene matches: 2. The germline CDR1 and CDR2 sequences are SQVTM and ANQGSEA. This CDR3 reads CSVTSGGAYEQYF. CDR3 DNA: TGCAGCGTGACTAGCGGGGGGGCGTACGAGCAGTACTTC.

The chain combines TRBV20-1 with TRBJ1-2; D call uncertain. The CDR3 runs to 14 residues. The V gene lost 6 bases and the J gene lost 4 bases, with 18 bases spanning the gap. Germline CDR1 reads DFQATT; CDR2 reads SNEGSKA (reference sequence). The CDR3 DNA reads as TGCAGTGCCCCCGGCCAGCCCTTACTCTATGGCTACACCTTC. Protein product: CSAPGQPLLYGYTF.

CDR3 sequence (DNA): TGCAGTTGCCGGCAAGAGACCCAGTACTTC. Translated: CSCRQETQYF. The chain has TRBV20-1 and TRBJ2-5; the D is unclear. Germline values: CDR1 DFQATT, CDR2 SNEGSKA (reference sequence). V lost 8 bases and J lost 2, with 6 bases in between. This CDR3 is 10 amino acids long.

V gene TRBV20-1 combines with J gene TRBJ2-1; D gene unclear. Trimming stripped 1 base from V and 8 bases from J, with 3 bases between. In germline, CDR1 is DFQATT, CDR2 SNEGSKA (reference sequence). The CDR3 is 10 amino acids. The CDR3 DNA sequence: TGCAGTGCTAGAGTCTATGAGCAGTTCTTC. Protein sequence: CSARVYEQFF.

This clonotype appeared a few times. This CDR3 reads CASSWDDSPEGEQYF. DNA for the CDR3: TGCGCCAGCAGCTGGGACGATTCCCCGGAGGGCGAGCAGTACTTC. V is TRBV5-1 and J is TRBJ2-7, with D perhaps matching TRBD2 (6 bases). This CDR3 region has 15 residues. Trimming removed 3 bases from V and 6 bases from J, with 19 bases in between. CDR1 and CDR2 (germline): SGHRS, YFSETQ.

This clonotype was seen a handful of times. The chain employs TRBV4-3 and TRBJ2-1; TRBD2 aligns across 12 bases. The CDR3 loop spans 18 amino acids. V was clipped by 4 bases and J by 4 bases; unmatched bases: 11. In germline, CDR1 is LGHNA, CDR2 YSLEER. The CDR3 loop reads CASSLGLAGQDIYNEQFF. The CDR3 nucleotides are TGCGCCAGCAGCCTCGGACTAGCGGGGCAGGATATATACAATGAGCAGTTCTTC.

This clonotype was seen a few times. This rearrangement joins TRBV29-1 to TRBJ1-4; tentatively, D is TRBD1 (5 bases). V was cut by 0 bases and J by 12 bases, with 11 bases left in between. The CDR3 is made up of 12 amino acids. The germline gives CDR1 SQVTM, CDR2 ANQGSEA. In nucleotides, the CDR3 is TGCAGCGTTGAAGATCAGGGAGGTGAACTGTTTTTT. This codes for CSVEDQGGELFF.

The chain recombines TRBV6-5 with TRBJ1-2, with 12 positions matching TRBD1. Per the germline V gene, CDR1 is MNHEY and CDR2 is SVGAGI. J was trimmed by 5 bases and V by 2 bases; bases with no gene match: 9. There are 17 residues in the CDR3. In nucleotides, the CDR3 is TGTGCCAGCAGTTACACGGGACAGGGGGCAGGCCGGTATGGCTACACCTTC. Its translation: CASSYTGQGAGRYGYTF.

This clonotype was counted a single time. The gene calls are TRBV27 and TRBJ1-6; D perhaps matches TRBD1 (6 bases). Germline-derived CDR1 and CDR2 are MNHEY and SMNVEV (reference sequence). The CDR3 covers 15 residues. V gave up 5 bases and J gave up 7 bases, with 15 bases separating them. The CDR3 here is CASSPSGTQNSPLHF. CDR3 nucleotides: TGTGCCAGCAGTCCCTCCGGGACACAGAATTCACCCCTCCACTTT.

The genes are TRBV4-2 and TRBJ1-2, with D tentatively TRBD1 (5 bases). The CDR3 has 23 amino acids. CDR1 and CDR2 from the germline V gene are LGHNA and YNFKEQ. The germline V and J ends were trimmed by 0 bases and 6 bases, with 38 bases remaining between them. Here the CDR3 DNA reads TGTGCCAGCAGCCAAGATCTGTTCGTTTGGGGGACGCGGGAGCACGGGCTTTCGGATGGCTACACCTTC. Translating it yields CASSQDLFVWGTREHGLSDGYTF.

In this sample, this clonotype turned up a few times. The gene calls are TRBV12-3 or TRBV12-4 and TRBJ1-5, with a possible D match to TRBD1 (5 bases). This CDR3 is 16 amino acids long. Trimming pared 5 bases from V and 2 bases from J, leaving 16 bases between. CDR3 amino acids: CASSRGRQHGNQPQHF. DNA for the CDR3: TGTGCCAGCAGTAGGGGACGCCAGCATGGCAATCAGCCCCAGCATTTT.

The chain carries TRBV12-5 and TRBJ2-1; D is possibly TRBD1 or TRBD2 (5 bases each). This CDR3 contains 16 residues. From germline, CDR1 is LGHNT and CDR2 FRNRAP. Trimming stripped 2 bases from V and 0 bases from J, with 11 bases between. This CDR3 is CASGLQVGDSYNEQFF. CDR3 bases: TGTGCTAGTGGTTTGCAGGTGGGGGACTCCTACAATGAGCAGTTCTTC.